One sample yielded the 15 T cell receptor beta chains listed below, sequenced in a study of blood T cell repertoires in COVID-19 (dated by TCRdb to 2018 to 2020). Library creation used the immunoSEQ multiplex PCR assay. TCRdb re-hosts the immuneACCESS table, in-frame sequences only. Its copies lack some clones; in the studies checked, an unresolved V gene accounts for under half of them, and the cause for the rest is not known. The sample table records about 72,000 clones; roughly 80% of these occur just once. The top ten hold about 19% of the sample. Sample: peripheral blood. Source of these receptors: a human donor in a cohort sampled during active COVID-19.

This clone was detected only a few times. The chain couples TRBV3-1 (or the pseudogene TRBV3-2) to TRBJ1-6; D unresolved. The CDR3 contains 15 residues. The V and J ends lost 4 bases and 9 bases respectively, with 16 bases between them. Germline loops: CDR1 LGHDT, CDR2 YNNKEL (reference sequence). The chain's CDR3 is CASSLRQSGGSPLHF. CDR3 coding DNA: TGTGCCAGCAGCCTACGCCAGTCTGGTGGTTCACCCCTCCACTTT.

This clone counts as medium-sized (0.01 to 0.1%). Other DNA sequences in this sample translate to the same CDR3. The V and J genes are TRBV29-1 and TRBJ1-3; tentatively, D is TRBD1 (6 bases). This CDR3 is built from 13 residues. V was shortened by 7 bases and J by 4 bases, with 14 bases between the two germline ends. The V gene's germline CDR1 is SQVTM and CDR2 ANQGSEA. The CDR3 coding sequence is TGCAGCGGTTCCCAGGGGTTCGGAAACACCATATATTTT. This sequence encodes CSGSQGFGNTIYF.

The chain has TRBV20-1 and TRBJ2-7, with D perhaps TRBD1 (6 bases). The CDR3 is 15 amino acids. CDR1 and CDR2 (germline): DFQATT, SNEGSKA (reference sequence). With 3 bases removed from V and 0 bases from J, the gap between germline ends came to 15 bases. The CDR3 bases are TGCAGTGCTAGTAAAGGGGGTGAAAGCTCCTACGAGCAGTACTTC. Translated, it gives CSASKGGESSYEQYF.

This chain connects TRBV6-5 to TRBJ1-4; D is possibly TRBD1 (6 bases). Germline V gene lookup returns CDR1 MNHEY and CDR2 SVGAGI. The CDR3 totals 15 residues. Trimming stripped 7 bases from V and 3 bases from J, with 15 bases between. The CDR3 region has the DNA TGTGCCAGCATGGTCTACGGACAGCCTAATGAAAAACTGTTTTTT. This codes for CASMVYGQPNEKLFF.

V is TRBV3-1 (or the pseudogene TRBV3-2) and J is TRBJ1-1, with 8 bases lining up with TRBD1. The germline gives CDR1 LGHDT, CDR2 YNNKEL (reference sequence). The CDR3 sequence is 13 residues long. The V segment lost 2 bases and the J segment 11 bases; nucleotides outside the gene matches: 7. The CDR3 loop is CASSQQGAHAAFF. The CDR3 DNA sequence: TGTGCCAGCAGCCAACAGGGGGCGCATGCGGCTTTCTTT.

The V call is TRBV14, the J call TRBJ2-1; no clear D. Trimming pared 5 bases from V and 7 bases from J, leaving 12 bases between. In germline, CDR1 is SGHDN, CDR2 FVKESK. This CDR3 region has 13 residues. DNA of the CDR3: TGTGCCAGCAGCGAGTCACAGTTGAATGAGCAGTTCTTC. Translation gives CASSESQLNEQFF.

This chain connects TRBV19 to TRBJ1-2; no firm D call. Per germline, CDR1 LNHDA and CDR2 SQIVND (reference sequence). V lost 7 bases and J 6 bases, leaving 12 bases between the germline ends. This CDR3 has 12 amino acids. CDR3 in DNA: TGTGCCAGTACAACCGGGAGTGATGGCTACACCTTC. It codes for CASTTGSDGYTF.

In DNA form, the CDR3 reads TGTGCCAGTAGTGACCGGGAGGGAGACTATGGCTACACCTTC. Translated, it gives CASSDREGDYGYTF. This sequence joins TRBV19 and TRBJ1-2; D uncertain. Germline V CDR1 and CDR2: LNHDA, SQIVND (reference sequence). Trimming cost V 5 bases and J 3 bases, with 13 bases left between them. This CDR3 region has 14 residues.

This CDR3 reads CASSLRTGGISNQPQHF. CDR3 bases: TGTGCCAGCAGCTTACGTACAGGTGGGATTAGCAATCAGCCCCAGCATTTT. The rearrangement joins TRBV7-2 to TRBJ1-5, with D possibly matching TRBD1 (5 bases). Trimming stripped 2 bases from V and 0 bases from J, with 14 bases between. This CDR3 has 17 amino acids. Per the germline V gene, CDR1 is SGHTA and CDR2 is FQGNSA.

V usage is TRBV9 and J usage is TRBJ1-3; tentatively, D is TRBD1 (6 bases). The CDR3 length is 15 residues. Germline V gene data show CDR1 as SGDLS and CDR2 as YYNGEE. V lost 4 bases and J 1 base, leaving 12 bases between the germline ends. CDR3 sequence reads: CASSPGAVSGNTIYF. CDR3 sequence (DNA): TGTGCCAGCAGCCCAGGGGCAGTATCTGGAAACACCATATATTTT.

This clone was found once. The chain uses TRBV5-4 and TRBJ2-5; 11 nucleotides line up with TRBD2. Germline V gene lookup returns CDR1 SGHNT and CDR2 YYREEE (reference sequence). With V trimmed by 4 bases and J by 4 bases, 3 bases remained unmatched. The CDR3 spans 14 residues. DNA of the CDR3: TGTGCCAGCAGCCTACTAGCGGGGGCAGAGACCCAGTACTTC. It specifies CASSLLAGAETQYF.

The chain is built from TRBV7-2 and TRBJ2-7; D remains ambiguous. The germline V gene has CDR1 SGHTA and CDR2 FQGNSA. The CDR3 is made up of 12 amino acids. The V end was cut by 2 bases, the J end by 4 bases, with 6 bases between. The CDR3 DNA follows: TGTGCCAGCAGCTTAACACAGTACGAGCAGTACTTC. Protein product: CASSLTQYEQYF. The whole variable domain, remainder taken from reference TRBV7-2 and TRBJ2-7, is GAGVSQSPSNKVTEKGKDVELRCDPISGHTALYWYRQSLGQGLEFLIYFQGNSAPDKSGLPSDRFSAERTGGSVSTLTIQRTQQEDSAVYLCASSLTQYEQYFGPGTRLTVT.

The chain employs TRBV6-2 or TRBV6-3 and TRBJ2-2, with D perhaps matching TRBD2 (5 bases). The V and J ends lost 2 bases and 4 bases respectively, with 11 bases between them. CDR3 length: 15 residues. From germline, CDR1 is MNHEY and CDR2 SVGEGT. The CDR3 coding sequence is TGTGCCAGCAGTTACGTGAGAGGGAGCACCGGGGAGCTGTTTTTT. It is translated as CASSYVRGSTGELFF.

This clone has just a few counts. The chain has TRBV11-2 and TRBJ1-6, with D possibly being TRBD1 (5 bases). Trimming removed 6 bases at V and 14 bases at J, with 17 bases between. The CDR3 runs to 13 residues. Per germline, CDR1 SGHAT and CDR2 FQNNGV. The CDR3 sequence: CASSSQSRGALHF. The CDR3 DNA reads TGTGCCAGCAGTTCCCAATCCCGGGGGGCCCTCCACTTT.

The chain has TRBV7-3 and TRBJ1-2; D not resolved. The CDR3 loop spans 13 amino acids. In germline, CDR1 is SGHTA, CDR2 FQGTGA. Trimming removed 2 bases at V and 5 bases at J, with 9 bases between. The chain's CDR3 is CASSLAAGYGYTF. As DNA, the CDR3 is TGTGCCAGCAGCTTAGCGGCGGGGTATGGCTACACCTTC.